The entry that follows covers one TCR beta chain sequence. What it recognizes is unknown. The V and J ends lost 3 bases and 3 bases respectively, with 6 bases between them. Germline CDR1 SEHNR, CDR2 FQNEAQ (reference sequence). This CDR3 comprises 14 residues. The source of the sample is a study of chemoradiotherapy in HPV16-positive cancers. Study context: Candidate HPV-specific clones and shared TCR motifs came from a couple of HPV16-positive patients.

Repeated repertoire sampling spanned the course of chemoradiotherapy. Study outcomes and limitations: Candidate HPV-specific clones and E7-related TCR motifs grew in tumor during treatment. HPV-specific T cells were functionally defined from only a couple of HPV16-positive patients.

TCRdb's table, derived via immunoSEQ multiplex PCR, lists solely in-frame clones and lacks some. The repertoire holds 65,000 to 80,000 clones, with almost 90% as singletons. The sequence derives from a human donor with HPV-associated anogenital cancer. Sequenced here: blood, sampled from a patient who underwent chemoradiotherapy. The rearrangement joins TRBV7-9 to TRBJ2-6; no clear D. The CDR3 region is CASSFLNGANVLTF. As DNA, the CDR3 is TGTGCCAGCAGCTTCCTTAATGGGGCCAACGTCCTGACTTTC.